This is a list of T cell receptor beta chains from one sample in a study of blood T cell repertoires in COVID-19. Assay used: immunoSEQ multiplex PCR; TCRdb lists only in-frame clones, some missing. The data contain fewer than 200,000 clones, roughly 77% of them singletons. Source material: peripheral blood. These receptors were collected from a man in his 70s with active or convalescent COVID-19. The CDR3 runs from the conserved cysteine through the conserved F or W. The order of the fields is D gene, clone size, J gene, V gene, CDR3 protein, CDR3 DNA. The D gene is left open where the match is weak. Not all rows give a size; the values are once, few, many and, for expanded clones, a class.

.,.,TRBJ1-6,TRBV12-3/TRBV12-4,CASSLERNSPLHF,TGTGCCAGCAGTTTAGAGAGGAATTCACCCCTCCACTTT
.,once,TRBJ2-5,TRBV10-3,CAISSAGIQETQYF,TGTGCCATCAGTTCGGCGGGGATCCAAGAGACCCAGTACTTC
TRBD2,.,TRBJ2-5,TRBV9,CASSVLAGAIGQETQYF,TGTGCCAGCAGCGTCTTAGCGGGGGCAATAGGACAAGAGACCCAGTACTTC
.,.,TRBJ1-2,TRBV19,CASSMSPGSVDYGYTF,TGTGCCAGTAGTATGAGCCCTGGGAGCGTAGACTATGGCTACACCTTC
.,.,TRBJ1-2,TRBV4-3,CASSQDLGLYYGYTF,TGCGCCAGCAGCCAAGATCTGGGGCTTTACTATGGCTACACCTTC
.,.,TRBJ1-5,TRBV19,CASSTLTTAQPQHF,TGTGCCAGTAGTACCCTCACAACAGCCCAGCCCCAGCATTTT
TRBD1,once,TRBJ2-1,TRBV7-6,CASSFNRGGEQFF,TGTGCCAGCAGCTTTAACAGGGGCGGTGAGCAGTTCTTC
.,.,TRBJ2-7,TRBV12-5,CASGLEQGTKYF,TGTGCTAGTGGTTTGGAACAGGGAACCAAGTACTTC
.,.,TRBJ2-1,TRBV21-1,CASSKLRGLGNEQFF,TGTGCCAGCAGCAAACTGAGGGGGCTTGGCAATGAGCAGTTCTTC
.,.,TRBJ1-4,TRBV18,CASSRTTGVSNEKLFF,TGTGCCAGCTCACGCACGACGGGGGTATCTAATGAAAAACTGTTTTTT
.,once,TRBJ2-1,TRBV3-1/TRBV3-2,CASSQDLTRVRFNEQFF,TGTGCCAGCAGCCAAGATCTTACGAGAGTAAGATTCAATGAGCAGTTCTTC
.,.,TRBJ1-3,TRBV21-1,CASSKESQNSGNTIYF,TGTGCCAGCAGCAAAGAATCACAGAACTCTGGAAACACCATATATTTT
.,once,TRBJ1-5,TRBV30,CAWSVHLSNQPQHF,TGTGCCTGGAGTGTACACCTTAGCAATCAGCCCCAGCATTTT
TRBD1,.,TRBJ1-5,TRBV4-1,CASSQGGQLSKPQHF,TGCGCCAGCAGCCAAGGGGGACAGCTATCAAAGCCCCAGCATTTT
.,.,TRBJ2-2,TRBV7-6,CASSLVQGGTGELFF,TGTGCCAGCAGCTTAGTACAGGGCGGGACCGGGGAGCTGTTTTTT
TRBD2,.,TRBJ2-1,TRBV9,CASSPRDYYNEQFF,TGTGCCAGCAGCCCCCGGGACTACTACAATGAGCAGTTCTTC
.,once,TRBJ2-2,TRBV5-1,CASSLAGFGSTGELFF,TGCGCCAGCAGCTTGGCAGGGTTTGGATCGACCGGGGAGCTGTTTTTT
.,.,TRBJ2-7,TRBV28,CASSLPQGSVYEQYF,TGTGCCAGCAGCCTACCTCAGGGGTCGGTCTACGAGCAGTACTTC
.,.,TRBJ2-3,TRBV4-1,CASRVSWASTDTQYF,TGCGCCAGCAGGGTTTCCTGGGCCAGCACAGATACGCAGTATTTT
.,.,TRBJ2-2,TRBV7-8,CASSLSGVGTGELFF,TGTGCCAGCAGCCTATCAGGGGTGGGGACCGGGGAGCTGTTTTTT
TRBD1,.,TRBJ1-2,TRBV7-8,CASSSLYSTGGTGTF,TGTGCCAGCAGCTCCCTTTATTCTACAGGGGGCACGGGCACCTTC
.,.,TRBJ2-2,TRBV30,CAWSVQPGELFF,TGTGCCTGGAGTGTACAACCCGGGGAGCTGTTTTTT
TRBD2,.,TRBJ2-2,TRBV18,CASSPGRDYSNTGELFF,TGTGCCAGCTCGCCGGGTCGGGACTATTCGAACACCGGGGAGCTGTTTTTT
TRBD1,.,TRBJ2-5,TRBV9,CASSVGTGRRETQYF,TGTGCCAGCAGCGTAGGGACAGGGCGTCGGGAGACCCAGTACTTC
.,.,TRBJ2-1,TRBV11-2,CASSSRESDEQFF,TGTGCCAGCAGCTCCCGGGAGTCGGATGAGCAGTTCTTC
TRBD1,.,TRBJ1-6,TRBV30,CAWRDRNSPLHF,TGTGCCTGGAGGGACAGGAATTCACCCCTCCACTTT
TRBD1,.,TRBJ2-7,TRBV28,CASASGQGYGYEQYF,TGTGCCAGCGCTTCTGGACAGGGCTACGGCTACGAGCAGTACTTC
.,.,TRBJ1-5,TRBV5-5,CASSLGSGQPQHF,TGTGCCAGCAGCTTGGGCTCAGGTCAGCCCCAGCATTTT
TRBD1,.,TRBJ2-5,TRBV4-1,CASSQDVQGIGETQYF,TGCGCCAGCAGCCAAGATGTACAGGGGATAGGAGAGACCCAGTACTTC
.,.,TRBJ1-5,TRBV6-5,CASGVGGKPQHF,TGTGCCAGCGGCGTGGGGGGAAAGCCCCAGCATTTT
.,.,TRBJ1-3,TRBV2,CASSPQGLGNTIYF,TGTGCCAGCAGTCCCCAGGGGCTGGGAAACACCATATATTTT
.,.,TRBJ1-1,TRBV7-9,CASSLIGGNTEAFF,TGTGCCAGCAGCTTAATCGGGGGTAACACTGAAGCTTTCTTT
.,many,TRBJ1-2,TRBV19,CASPAGWQVIYGYTF,TGTGCCAGTCCGGCGGGTTGGCAGGTAATCTATGGCTACACCTTC
.,.,TRBJ1-2,TRBV29-1,CSVEVGGSGYTF,TGCAGCGTTGAAGTCGGGGGGTCTGGCTACACCTTC
.,.,TRBJ1-2,TRBV7-9,CASSLQGINYGYTF,TGTGCCAGCAGCTTACAGGGGATAAACTATGGCTACACCTTC
.,.,TRBJ2-3,TRBV15,CATSDPGATDTQYF,TGTGCCACCAGCGACCCAGGGGCCACAGATACGCAGTATTTT
TRBD2,.,TRBJ2-3,TRBV7-9,CASSLGLAGITDTQYF,TGTGCCAGCAGCTTGGGACTAGCGGGAATCACAGATACGCAGTATTTT
TRBD1,.,TRBJ1-2,TRBV6-6,CASSPGQVSSGYTF,TGTGCCAGCAGCCCTGGACAGGTCTCATCTGGCTACACCTTC
TRBD2,.,TRBJ2-3,TRBV18,CASSPGTSGPKTDTQYF,TGTGCCAGCTCCCCCGGGACTAGCGGGCCTAAAACAGATACGCAGTATTTT
TRBD1,.,TRBJ1-5,TRBV19,CASSYQTGGYSNQPQHF,TGTGCCAGTAGTTATCAGACAGGGGGATATAGCAATCAGCCCCAGCATTTT
TRBD1,.,TRBJ1-2,TRBV18,CASSGDRTYGYTF,TGTGCCAGCTCAGGGGACAGGACCTATGGCTACACCTTC
.,.,TRBJ2-1,TRBV5-6,CASRRDFNEQFF,TGTGCCAGCAGACGGGACTTTAATGAGCAGTTCTTC
.,.,TRBJ2-1,TRBV7-2,CASAGDYNEQFF,TGTGCCAGTGCAGGGGACTACAATGAGCAGTTCTTC
.,.,TRBJ1-1,TRBV7-9,CAGVSEVGAFF,TGTGCCGGAGTATCCGAGGTAGGAGCTTTCTTT
TRBD2,.,TRBJ2-3,TRBV9,CASSAGLASDTQYF,TGTGCCAGCAGCGCCGGACTAGCCTCCGATACGCAGTATTTT
.,once,TRBJ1-3,TRBV5-6,CASSDTGSGNTIYF,TGTGCCAGCAGCGACACAGGGTCTGGAAACACCATATATTTT
.,.,TRBJ2-1,TRBV5-1,CASSLKLDNEQFF,TGCGCCAGCAGCTTGAAACTGGACAATGAGCAGTTCTTC
TRBD2,.,TRBJ2-1,TRBV3-1/TRBV3-2,CASSLGLAGGNEQFF,TGTGCCAGCAGCCTGGGGCTAGCGGGAGGGAATGAGCAGTTCTTC
TRBD1,.,TRBJ2-1,TRBV4-1,CASSQPGQGAVGQFF,TGCGCCAGCAGCCAGCCGGGACAGGGGGCTGTCGGGCAGTTCTTC
.,once,TRBJ2-2,TRBV25-1,CASSGPISVGELFF,TGTGCCAGCAGTGGCCCTATATCCGTGGGGGAGCTGTTTTTT
TRBD1,once,TRBJ1-5,TRBV19,CASTIQGVQPQHF,TGTGCCAGTACCATACAGGGGGTTCAGCCCCAGCATTTT
.,.,TRBJ1-2,TRBV19,CASSIEAGAAPGYTF,TGTGCCAGTAGTATAGAGGCAGGGGCGGCGCCTGGCTACACCTTC
TRBD1,.,TRBJ1-3,TRBV7-9,CASSSRDRFFGNTIYF,TGTGCCAGCAGCTCCCGGGACAGATTCTTTGGAAACACCATATATTTT